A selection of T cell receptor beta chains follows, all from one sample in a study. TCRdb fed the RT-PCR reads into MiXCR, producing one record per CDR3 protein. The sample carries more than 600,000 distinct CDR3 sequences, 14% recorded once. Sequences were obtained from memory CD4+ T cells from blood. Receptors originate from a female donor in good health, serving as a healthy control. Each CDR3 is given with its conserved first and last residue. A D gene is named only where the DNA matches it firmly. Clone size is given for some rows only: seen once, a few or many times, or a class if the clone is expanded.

cdr3_nt: TGCAGTGCTTGCTCGGCGAGGTTGGTGGAGGATGAGCAGTTCTTC
cdr3_aa: CSACSARLVEDEQFF
d_call: -
cdr3_length: 15
clone_size: -
j_call: TRBJ2-1
v_call: TRBV20-1

cdr3_nt: TGTGCCAGCAGCCCGCGTGGTTTGGCTCTCGATACGCAGTATTTT
cdr3_aa: CASSPRGLALDTQYF
d_call: -
cdr3_length: 15
clone_size: -
j_call: TRBJ2-3
v_call: TRBV9

cdr3_nt: TGTGCCAGCAGCCCGCGGGGGGGGCAATACAATGAGCAGTTCTTC
cdr3_aa: CASSPRGGQYNEQFF
d_call: TRBD2
cdr3_length: 15
clone_size: -
j_call: TRBJ2-1
v_call: TRBV7-3

cdr3_nt: TGTGCCAGCAGCTTGGCAGGGGGCGTATCTAATTCACCCCTCCACTTT
cdr3_aa: CASSLAGGVSNSPLHF
d_call: TRBD1
cdr3_length: 16
clone_size: -
j_call: TRBJ1-6
v_call: TRBV5-4

cdr3_nt: TGCGCCAGCAGCCCCCGACAGGCCAGCACAGATACGCAGTATTTT
cdr3_aa: CASSPRQASTDTQYF
d_call: -
cdr3_length: 15
clone_size: -
j_call: TRBJ2-3
v_call: TRBV5-1

cdr3_nt: TGCAGCGTTGAGGATGAGCAGTTCTTC
cdr3_aa: CSVEDEQFF
d_call: -
cdr3_length: 9
clone_size: many
j_call: TRBJ2-1
v_call: TRBV29-1

cdr3_nt: TGCAGTGCTAGAGATCAGGACAGACCCCGGTCAACCGGGGAGCTGTTTTTT
cdr3_aa: CSARDQDRPRSTGELFF
d_call: -
cdr3_length: 17
clone_size: many
j_call: TRBJ2-2
v_call: TRBV20-1

cdr3_nt: TGCGCCAGCAGCTTTAACGGACAGGGGAACACCGGGGAGCTGTTTTTT
cdr3_aa: CASSFNGQGNTGELFF
d_call: TRBD1
cdr3_length: 16
clone_size: many
j_call: TRBJ2-2
v_call: TRBV5-1

cdr3_nt: TGCAGTGCTGCCCATTTAGGGAAGTACGAGCAGTACTTC
cdr3_aa: CSAAHLGKYEQYF
d_call: -
cdr3_length: 13
clone_size: few
j_call: TRBJ2-7
v_call: TRBV20-1

cdr3_nt: TGTGCCAGCAGCCCCGGGACTAGCAATACGCAGTATTTT
cdr3_aa: CASSPGTSNTQYF
d_call: TRBD2
cdr3_length: 13
clone_size: many
j_call: TRBJ2-3
v_call: TRBV7-3

cdr3_nt: TGCAGCGTTGAAGGGGGGGGGCACGTGACTGAAGCTTTCTTT
cdr3_aa: CSVEGGGHVTEAFF
d_call: -
cdr3_length: 14
clone_size: -
j_call: TRBJ1-1
v_call: TRBV29-1

cdr3_nt: TGTGCCAGCAGCCCCGGACTAGCGGGAGGTCCCAATAGGGAGACCCAGTACTTC
cdr3_aa: CASSPGLAGGPNRETQYF
d_call: TRBD2
cdr3_length: 18
clone_size: few
j_call: TRBJ2-5
v_call: TRBV7-8

cdr3_nt: TGTGCCAGCAGCGAACGAAGCACAGATACGCAGTATTTT
cdr3_aa: CASSERSTDTQYF
d_call: -
cdr3_length: 13
clone_size: -
j_call: TRBJ2-3
v_call: TRBV7-8

cdr3_nt: TGTGCCAGCAGCCAAGCAGGCCGGTTCATGAACACTGAAGCTTTCTTT
cdr3_aa: CASSQAGRFMNTEAFF
d_call: -
cdr3_length: 16
clone_size: many
j_call: TRBJ1-1
v_call: TRBV3-1

cdr3_nt: TGTGCCAGCAGCTTTTACCCCCCTAAGGATACGCAGTATTTT
cdr3_aa: CASSFYPPKDTQYF
d_call: -
cdr3_length: 14
clone_size: few
j_call: TRBJ2-3
v_call: TRBV7-2

cdr3_nt: TGTGCCAGCCTCCCCGGAAGCTCCTACGAGCAGTACTTC
cdr3_aa: CASLPGSSYEQYF
d_call: -
cdr3_length: 13
clone_size: -
j_call: TRBJ2-7
v_call: TRBV28

cdr3_nt: TGCAGTGCTAGAGACAGACATTCATACCAAGAGACCCAGTACTTC
cdr3_aa: CSARDRHSYQETQYF
d_call: -
cdr3_length: 15
clone_size: few
j_call: TRBJ2-5
v_call: TRBV20-1

cdr3_nt: TGCAGTGCGCCGGCCACCCAAGCGGGGGGGTTCAATGAGCAGTTCTTC
cdr3_aa: CSAPATQAGGFNEQFF
d_call: TRBD2
cdr3_length: 16
clone_size: few
j_call: TRBJ2-1
v_call: TRBV20-1

cdr3_nt: TGCGCCAGCAGCCCCTACCCCTACAATGAGCAGTTCTTC
cdr3_aa: CASSPYPYNEQFF
d_call: -
cdr3_length: 13
clone_size: -
j_call: TRBJ2-1
v_call: TRBV4-3

cdr3_nt: TGTGCCAGCAGAGAGGTCGGGGACGAGCAGTACTTC
cdr3_aa: CASREVGDEQYF
d_call: -
cdr3_length: 12
clone_size: -
j_call: TRBJ2-7
v_call: TRBV2

cdr3_nt: TGCAGTGCTAGAGATCTAGAACCGTCGACCTACAATGAGCAGTTCTTC
cdr3_aa: CSARDLEPSTYNEQFF
d_call: -
cdr3_length: 16
clone_size: few
j_call: TRBJ2-1
v_call: TRBV20-1

cdr3_nt: TGTGCCAGCAGTTACTCAAGCTTGGGACAGGGGGCAGACTCACCCCTCCACTTT
cdr3_aa: CASSYSSLGQGADSPLHF
d_call: TRBD1
cdr3_length: 18
clone_size: many
j_call: TRBJ1-6
v_call: TRBV6-5

cdr3_nt: TGTGCCAGCAGCCTAGGATTCGGACAGGGGTACCAAGAGACCCAGTACTTC
cdr3_aa: CASSLGFGQGYQETQYF
d_call: TRBD1
cdr3_length: 17
clone_size: many
j_call: TRBJ2-5
v_call: TRBV7-9

cdr3_nt: TGTGCCACCAGTGATCCGGGCCCCGGAGTGGCTTTCTTT
cdr3_aa: CATSDPGPGVAFF
d_call: -
cdr3_length: 13
clone_size: -
j_call: TRBJ1-1
v_call: TRBV24-1

cdr3_nt: TGTGCCAGCAGGTACGGCTCCTACGAGCAGTACTTC
cdr3_aa: CASRYGSYEQYF
d_call: -
cdr3_length: 12
clone_size: -
j_call: TRBJ2-7
v_call: TRBV28

cdr3_nt: TGTGCCAGCGCCTCCCGGGACAGGAACACCGGGGAGCTGTTTTTT
cdr3_aa: CASASRDRNTGELFF
d_call: TRBD1
cdr3_length: 15
clone_size: many
j_call: TRBJ2-2
v_call: TRBV12-3/TRBV12-4

cdr3_nt: TGTGCCAGCAGCCCCGACGGCAGGGGGAGGGGTGAGCAGTTCTTC
cdr3_aa: CASSPDGRGRGEQFF
d_call: -
cdr3_length: 15
clone_size: few
j_call: TRBJ2-1
v_call: TRBV21-1

cdr3_nt: TGTGCCAGCAGCCCCACGTTAGCGGGGGTCCAAGAGACCCAGTACTTC
cdr3_aa: CASSPTLAGVQETQYF
d_call: TRBD2
cdr3_length: 16
clone_size: -
j_call: TRBJ2-5
v_call: TRBV7-2

cdr3_nt: TGTGCCAGCCTTAGAAACAGGGTAGAATCAGATACGCAGTATTTT
cdr3_aa: CASLRNRVESDTQYF
d_call: -
cdr3_length: 15
clone_size: -
j_call: TRBJ2-3
v_call: TRBV6-2/TRBV6-3

cdr3_nt: TGTGCCAGCAGCTTGGGCCTAGCGGGAGGGCGAACCGGGGAGCTGTTTTTT
cdr3_aa: CASSLGLAGGRTGELFF
d_call: TRBD2
cdr3_length: 17
clone_size: -
j_call: TRBJ2-2
v_call: TRBV5-5

cdr3_nt: TGTGCCAGCAGCACGATCGGGACAGCGGAGAGTGGCTACACCTTC
cdr3_aa: CASSTIGTAESGYTF
d_call: TRBD1
cdr3_length: 15
clone_size: -
j_call: TRBJ1-2
v_call: TRBV3-1

cdr3_nt: TGTGCCAGCAGCCCTGGGACAGGGGCTTCAACAGCGGGCTACACCTTC
cdr3_aa: CASSPGTGASTAGYTF
d_call: TRBD1
cdr3_length: 16
clone_size: many
j_call: TRBJ1-2
v_call: TRBV9

cdr3_nt: TGCAGTGCTAGGAATCCGGGGGATTTTGATCAGCCCCAGCATTTT
cdr3_aa: CSARNPGDFDQPQHF
d_call: -
cdr3_length: 15
clone_size: -
j_call: TRBJ1-5
v_call: TRBV20-1

cdr3_nt: TGCAGTTATTCACAGGGGTTGGGCGAGCAGTACTTC
cdr3_aa: CSYSQGLGEQYF
d_call: TRBD1
cdr3_length: 12
clone_size: -
j_call: TRBJ2-7
v_call: TRBV29-1

cdr3_nt: TGTGCCAGCAGCCAAGATGGAGGGGCTCCGAGCAATCAGCCCCAGCATTTT
cdr3_aa: CASSQDGGAPSNQPQHF
d_call: -
cdr3_length: 17
clone_size: -
j_call: TRBJ1-5
v_call: TRBV4-2